This TCR beta chain was sequenced in a study of OX40 agonist ivuxolimab in advanced cancers. The CDR3 is made up of 11 amino acids. Trimming cost V 8 bases and J 4 bases, with 9 bases left between them. Germline-derived CDR1 and CDR2 are MNHEY and SMNVEV (reference sequence). Findings of the study overall: There was clonal expansion of CD4+ and CD8+ blood T cells by week 6 at 0.1 to 3.0 mg/kg.

This clone was recorded once. The antigen remains undetermined. Generated by immunoSEQ multiplex PCR, the TCRdb table keeps only in-frame clones and is missing some. Here the sample spans tens of thousands of clones, about 92% being singletons. This chain links TRBV27 with TRBJ2-7; the D is unclear. The receptor's source is an adult with an advanced solid tumor such as melanoma, head and neck, liver or kidney cancer. The sample consisted of CD4+ or CD8+ T cells sorted from blood, taken in a trial of the OX40 agonist ivuxolimab. The CDR3 loop reads CASRQRYEQYF. The CDR3 DNA is TGTGCCAGCCGCCAGAGGTACGAGCAGTACTTC.